Each of the 2 T cell receptor beta chains below was sequenced from the same sample in a study of molecular identifiers for immune sequencing clone quantification. TCRdb independently ran MiXCR on the PCR reads; one entry per CDR3 protein. The sample has about 40,000 distinct CDR3 sequences, less than 20% seen once. The sequenced sample was naive CD8+ T cells from blood, with Jurkat cell RNA spiked in. The subset: FACS-sorted CD8+CD4-CCR7+CD45RA+ naive T cells. All receptors come from a human donor in good health. Some libraries in this study had Jurkat cell RNA spiked in.

This clonotype showed up many times. The rearrangement joins TRBV2 to TRBJ2-7, with 9 bases that match TRBD2. V shed 1 base, J shed 4 bases, and the junction held 2 bases outside the gene matches. The germline CDR1 and CDR2 sequences are SNHLY and FYNNEI. This CDR3 is 14 amino acids long. In nucleotides, the CDR3 is TGTGCCAGCAGTGAAGGACTAGCGGATTACGAGCAGTACTTC. Translating it yields CASSEGLADYEQYF.

The chain recombines TRBV10-3 with TRBJ2-6; D remains unclear. The germline V and J ends were trimmed by 0 bases and 3 bases, with 9 bases remaining between them. Germline values: CDR1 ENHRY, CDR2 SYGVKD. CDR3 length: 16 amino acids. CDR3 protein: CAISESRAGGANVLTF. Here the CDR3 DNA reads TGTGCCATCAGTGAGTCGAGAGCAGGTGGGGCCAACGTCCTGACTTTC.